The rows below give T cell receptor beta chains drawn from one sample of a study of cytotoxic CD8 clonotypes in ibrutinib-treated CLL. Only in-frame clones appear in the TCRdb table, and some are missing; sequencing was by immunoSEQ multiplex PCR. Found here are approximately 130,000 clones, around four fifths of them singletons; the top ten hold less than 4%. The sequencing here drew on PBMCs, taken after 24 months of ibrutinib treatment. The receptors come from a human donor with chronic lymphocytic leukemia. The CDR3 runs from the conserved cysteine through the conserved F or W. Each record gives: D gene, clone size, V gene, J gene, CDR3 protein, CDR3 DNA. D genes are given only for firm matches. Not every row has a clone size; where given, it reads once, few, many or a size class.

-	-	TRBV5-1	TRBJ1-5	CASSPRGGVQPQHF	TGCGCCAGCAGCCCCCGGGGGGGGGTTCAGCCCCAGCATTTT
TRBD2	-	TRBV15	TRBJ2-7	CATSILAGAYEQYF	TGTGCCACCAGCATCCTAGCGGGGGCCTACGAGCAGTACTTC
-	-	TRBV6-4	TRBJ2-3	CASSDSVADTQYF	TGTGCCAGCAGTGACTCCGTAGCAGATACGCAGTATTTT
TRBD2	-	TRBV2	TRBJ2-1	CASSGGSQLNEQFF	TGTGCCAGTTCGGGGGGATCCCAATTAAATGAGCAGTTCTTC
TRBD1	-	TRBV5-1	TRBJ1-3	CASSSGGTGFGNTIYF	TGCGCCAGCAGCTCGGGCGGGACAGGGTTTGGAAACACCATATATTTT
-	-	TRBV6-6	TRBJ1-6	CASSGARNGNSPLHF	TGTGCCAGCAGTGGCGCAAGGAACGGGAATTCACCCCTCCACTTT
-	-	TRBV9	TRBJ1-3	CASSVVAGNTIYF	TGTGCCAGCAGCGTAGTAGCGGGAAACACCATATATTTT
-	-	TRBV7-7	TRBJ2-7	CASSPGWLDSYEQYF	TGTGCCAGCAGCCCCGGGTGGCTCGACTCCTACGAGCAGTACTTC
-	-	TRBV6-5	TRBJ1-2	CASSYSPGNYGYTF	TGTGCCAGCAGTTACTCCCCGGGGAACTATGGCTACACCTTC
-	-	TRBV6-6	TRBJ2-1	CASSYSTGRDNEQFF	TGTGCCAGCAGTTACTCCACCGGACGTGACAATGAGCAGTTCTTC
TRBD2	-	TRBV27	TRBJ2-1	CASSLYGLAGTYNEQFF	TGTGCCAGCAGTTTATATGGGCTAGCGGGGACCTACAATGAGCAGTTCTTC
TRBD1	once	TRBV15	TRBJ1-2	CATSREPADRAGYTF	TGTGCCACCAGCAGAGAACCCGCCGACAGGGCTGGCTACACCTTC
-	-	TRBV6-5	TRBJ2-7	CASSYLLGSYEQYF	TGTGCCAGCAGTTACTTGCTAGGGAGCTACGAGCAGTACTTC